The following is a T cell receptor (beta chain) sequence with its context. The data were taken from a study of tumor T cells in aggressive B-cell lymphoma. Measured with immunoSEQ multiplex PCR; TCRdb has only the in-frame clones, and not every one. The data contain 3,000 or so clones, roughly 86% of them singletons. The CDR3 is made up of 13 amino acids. V was cut by 5 bases and J by 1 base, with 9 bases left in between. Germline assignment: CDR1 MNHNY and CDR2 SVGAGI (reference sequence). This TCR came from an adult with diffuse large B cell lymphoma. The rearrangement links TRBV6-6 to TRBJ2-7; perhaps TRBD2 as D (5 bases). The sequenced material came from tumor tissue. The CDR3 coding sequence is TGTGCCAGCAGTCCGGGGTATTCCTACGAGCAGTACTTC. Its protein is CASSPGYSYEQYF.